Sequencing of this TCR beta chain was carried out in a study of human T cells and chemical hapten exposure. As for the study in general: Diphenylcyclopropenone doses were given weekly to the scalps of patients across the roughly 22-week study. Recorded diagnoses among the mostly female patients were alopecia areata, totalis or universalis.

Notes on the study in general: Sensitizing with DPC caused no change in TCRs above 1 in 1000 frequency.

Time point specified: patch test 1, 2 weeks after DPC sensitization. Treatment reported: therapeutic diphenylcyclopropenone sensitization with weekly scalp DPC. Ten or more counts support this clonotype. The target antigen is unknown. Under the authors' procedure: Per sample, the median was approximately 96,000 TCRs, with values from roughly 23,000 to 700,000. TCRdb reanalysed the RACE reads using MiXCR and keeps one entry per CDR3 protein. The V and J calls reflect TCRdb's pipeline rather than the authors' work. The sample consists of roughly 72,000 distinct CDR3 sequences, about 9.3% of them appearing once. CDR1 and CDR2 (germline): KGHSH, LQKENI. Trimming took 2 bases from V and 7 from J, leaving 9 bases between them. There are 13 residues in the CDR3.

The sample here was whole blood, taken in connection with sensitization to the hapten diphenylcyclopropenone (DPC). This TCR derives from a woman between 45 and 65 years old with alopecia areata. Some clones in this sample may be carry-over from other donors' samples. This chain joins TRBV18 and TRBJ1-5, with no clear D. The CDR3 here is CASSPGVGQPQHF. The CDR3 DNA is TGTGCCAGCTCACCAGGGGTAGGGCAGCCCCAGCATTTT.